The sample holds one count of the clone carrying this T cell receptor (beta chain). This sample is part of a study of blood T cell repertoires in COVID-19. Turning to the study itself: Acute-phase and convalescent COVID-19 samples originated in the United States, Italy and Spain. T cells, B-cell-depleted T cells, or PBMCs supplied cDNA or gDNA.

The CDR3 runs to 19 residues. The germline gives CDR1 SNHLY, CDR2 FYNNEI. V was clipped by 8 bases and J by 0 bases; unmatched bases: 15. How the authors handled the data: Cell counts per sample came from amplifying reference gene primers. Clones were read by immunoSEQ multiplex PCR, and TCRdb kept only the in-frame ones, dropping some. V and J calls and clone size are those listed in that table; D and trimming were worked out from the DNA. The sample contains 100,000 to 150,000 clones, 81% of which appear only once. The TCR sequence derives from a woman in her forties or fifties with acute or convalescent COVID-19. V is TRBV2 and J is TRBJ1-4, with 10 bases matching TRBD1. Sequenced: peripheral blood. CDR3 residues: CASRATGGNAGATNEKLFF. The CDR3 bases are TGTGCCAGCCGAGCGACAGGGGGCAACGCCGGTGCAACTAATGAAAAACTGTTTTTT.